A selection of T cell receptor beta chains follows, all from one sample in a study of T-cell memory formation after mild COVID-19. TCRdb redid the calling of the 5' RACE reads with MiXCR, one entry per CDR3 protein. Of about 350,000 distinct CDR3 sequences listed, roughly 13% are singletons. Sequenced: PBMCs or a T cell subset sorted from them (not recorded which). These receptors came from a man between 18 and 29 years old who had mild COVID-19 (a few samples of this study predate the infection). Cell type and time point are not known. The CDR3 runs from the conserved cysteine through the conserved F or W. A D gene is named only where the DNA matches it firmly. Clone sizes are given selectively: once, few, many, or a class where the clone is expanded.

CDR3	DNA	J	size	length	D	V
CASSVGAGNQETQYF	TGTGCCAGCAGCGTAGGAGCGGGGAACCAAGAGACCCAGTACTTC	TRBJ2-5	NA	15	TRBD2	TRBV9
CASSPARGGGGTDTQYF	TGTGCCAGCAGTCCAGCCAGGGGCGGGGGAGGCACAGATACGCAGTATTTT	TRBJ2-3	NA	17	NA	TRBV6-2/TRBV6-3
CASSQSQGPGNTIYF	TGCGCCAGCAGCCAGAGTCAGGGGCCGGGAAACACCATATATTTT	TRBJ1-3	NA	15	NA	TRBV4-1
CASSQGRNNSPLHF	TGTGCCAGCAGCCAAGGACGAAATAATTCACCCCTCCACTTT	TRBJ1-6	few	14	NA	TRBV12-3/TRBV12-4
CASSLSGQGEQETQYF	TGTGCCAGCAGCCTCTCGGGACAGGGTGAACAAGAGACCCAGTACTTC	TRBJ2-5	few	16	TRBD1	TRBV9
CASSRGLAGGRPQTDTQYF	TGTGCCAGCAGTAGGGGACTAGCGGGGGGACGCCCCCAGACTGATACGCAGTATTTT	TRBJ2-3	NA	19	TRBD2	TRBV6-5
CRANRPGGQNTEAFF	TGCAGAGCCAACCGGCCAGGGGGACAGAACACTGAAGCTTTCTTT	TRBJ1-1	NA	15	TRBD1	TRBV20-1
CASSFGGELFF	TGCGCCAGCAGCTTTGGCGGGGAGCTGTTTTTT	TRBJ2-2	many	11	NA	TRBV7-2
CASSVDDVSYEQYF	TGTGCCAGCAGCGTAGATGATGTCTCCTACGAGCAGTACTTC	TRBJ2-7	NA	14	NA	TRBV9
CASSSHWTARRIAKNIQYF	TGCGCCAGCAGCTCCCATTGGACAGCTCGGAGGATAGCCAAAAACATTCAGTACTTC	TRBJ2-4	many	19	NA	TRBV5-1
CASSPTTGMEQPQHF	TGTGCCAGCTCACCTACGACAGGGATGGAGCAGCCCCAGCATTTT	TRBJ1-5	few	15	TRBD1	TRBV18
CASSLQPEAFF	TGTGCCAGCAGCTTACAACCTGAAGCTTTCTTT	TRBJ1-1	NA	11	NA	TRBV7-9
CASSLNSGVGTDTQYF	TGTGCCAGCAGCTTAAATTCCGGGGTGGGCACAGATACGCAGTATTTT	TRBJ2-3	NA	16	NA	TRBV7-3
CASKLPGTPVYGYTF	TGTGCCAGCAAACTCCCCGGGACCCCGGTTTATGGCTACACCTTC	TRBJ1-2	NA	15	NA	TRBV7-2
CASSPPRSGYTEAFF	TGTGCCAGCAGCCCACCTCGGTCGGGTTACACTGAAGCTTTCTTT	TRBJ1-1	NA	15	NA	TRBV9
CSARAEDTGELFF	TGCAGTGCTAGGGCTGAGGACACCGGGGAGCTGTTTTTT	TRBJ2-2	NA	13	NA	TRBV20-1
CATSRERPSGGAGNEQFF	TGTGCCACCAGCAGAGAACGGCCTAGCGGGGGGGCGGGTAATGAGCAGTTCTTC	TRBJ2-1	many	18	TRBD2	TRBV15
CASSYFGQGEETQYF	TGCGCCAGCAGCTATTTTGGACAGGGGGAAGAGACCCAGTACTTC	TRBJ2-5	few	15	TRBD1	TRBV5-1
CASSSNNGTSGAEQYF	TGTGCCAGCAGCTCCAACAACGGGACTAGCGGGGCCGAGCAGTACTTC	TRBJ2-7	many	16	TRBD2	TRBV7-6
CATRASGTGNQPQHF	TGTGCCACCAGAGCTTCGGGGACGGGCAATCAGCCCCAGCATTTT	TRBJ1-5	many	15	NA	TRBV15
CSAPEGYNEQFF	TGCAGTGCTCCCGAAGGCTACAATGAGCAGTTCTTC	TRBJ2-1	many	12	NA	TRBV20-1
CATSEPGGTSKNEQFF	TGTGCCACCAGTGAGCCTGGGGGGACTAGCAAGAATGAGCAGTTCTTC	TRBJ2-1	NA	16	TRBD2	TRBV24-1
CASSYPDRDTQYF	TGTGCCAGCAGTTACCCGGACCGAGATACGCAGTATTTT	TRBJ2-3	NA	13	NA	TRBV12-3/TRBV12-4
CASSTFGAYGYTF	TGTGCCAGCAGCACCTTTGGCGCCTATGGCTACACCTTC	TRBJ1-2	few	13	NA	TRBV7-9
CASKVTGANYGYTF	TGTGCCAGTAAAGTAACAGGCGCTAACTATGGCTACACCTTC	TRBJ1-2	NA	14	NA	TRBV19
CASSSSGETQYF	TGTGCCAGCAGCTCTAGCGGAGAGACCCAGTACTTC	TRBJ2-5	NA	12	TRBD2	TRBV7-2
CSAREGSSYNSPLHF	TGCAGTGCTAGAGAGGGGAGCTCCTATAATTCACCCCTCCACTTT	TRBJ1-6	few	15	NA	TRBV20-1
CASSRTGGRGQPQHF	TGCGCCAGCAGCCGCACAGGGGGCAGGGGTCAGCCCCAGCATTTT	TRBJ1-5	many	15	TRBD1	TRBV4-1
CASSFSTGRYGYTF	TGTGCCAGCAGTTTCTCGACAGGGCGGTATGGCTACACCTTC	TRBJ1-2	few	14	TRBD1	TRBV6-5
CAISENGMGVADTQYF	TGTGCCATCAGTGAAAATGGCATGGGAGTGGCAGATACGCAGTATTTT	TRBJ2-3	few	16	NA	TRBV10-3
CASSTGQSHTEAFF	TGCGCCAGCAGCACCGGACAGTCACACACTGAAGCTTTCTTT	TRBJ1-1	many	14	NA	TRBV5-1
CASSQAGGLTDTQYF	TGTGCCAGCAGCCAAGCGGGGGGGCTGACAGATACGCAGTATTTT	TRBJ2-3	NA	15	TRBD2	TRBV7-8